These T cell receptor beta chains were read from a single sample in a study of cytotoxic CD8 clonotypes in ibrutinib-treated CLL. Profiling relied on immunoSEQ multiplex PCR, and the TCRdb table lists in-frame clones only, not all of them. Among 60,000 to 70,000 clones listed, 57% were seen once. The material sequenced was PBMCs, taken after 12 months of ibrutinib treatment. These receptor sequences come from a human donor with chronic lymphocytic leukemia. CDR3s include the opening cysteine and the closing phenylalanine or tryptophan. A D gene is named only where the DNA matches it firmly. Clone size is not always given. Where it is, it says once, few, many or a class for expanded clones.

D gene: -
J gene: TRBJ1-5
clone size: -
V gene: TRBV6-4
CDR3 protein: CASSDSSNQPQHF
CDR3 DNA: TGTGCCAGCAGTGACTCGTCTAATCAGCCCCAGCATTTT

D gene: -
J gene: TRBJ2-1
clone size: -
V gene: TRBV9
CDR3 protein: CASSVGIGAGSPNNEQFF
CDR3 DNA: TGTGCCAGCAGCGTAGGGATTGGGGCAGGATCCCCCAACAATGAGCAGTTCTTC

D gene: -
J gene: TRBJ2-1
clone size: -
V gene: TRBV5-6
CDR3 protein: CASTLSSNEQFF
CDR3 DNA: TGTGCCAGCACCCTGTCAAGCAATGAGCAGTTCTTC

D gene: -
J gene: TRBJ2-5
clone size: -
V gene: TRBV7-9
CDR3 protein: CASSLELAEETQYF
CDR3 DNA: TGTGCCAGCAGCTTAGAATTAGCAGAAGAGACCCAGTACTTC

D gene: TRBD1
J gene: TRBJ2-7
clone size: -
V gene: TRBV27
CDR3 protein: CASSSYSGTDPYEQYF
CDR3 DNA: TGTGCCAGCAGTTCATACTCGGGGACAGATCCCTACGAGCAGTACTTC

D gene: TRBD2
J gene: TRBJ2-2
clone size: -
V gene: TRBV6-6
CDR3 protein: CATEALAGGELFF
CDR3 DNA: TGTGCCACCGAAGCCTTAGCGGGCGGGGAGCTGTTTTTT

D gene: -
J gene: TRBJ1-2
clone size: -
V gene: TRBV7-8
CDR3 protein: CASSLNPREIYGYTF
CDR3 DNA: TGTGCCAGCAGCTTAAATCCCAGGGAAATTTATGGCTACACCTTC

D gene: TRBD1
J gene: TRBJ2-3
clone size: -
V gene: TRBV7-2
CDR3 protein: CASRQNRGSTDTQYF
CDR3 DNA: TGTGCCAGCAGGCAAAACAGGGGTAGCACAGATACGCAGTATTTT

D gene: TRBD1
J gene: TRBJ2-5
clone size: -
V gene: TRBV6-5
CDR3 protein: CASKGTGGIQETQYF
CDR3 DNA: TGTGCCAGCAAAGGGACAGGGGGAATCCAAGAGACCCAGTACTTC

D gene: TRBD1
J gene: TRBJ1-4
clone size: -
V gene: TRBV7-9
CDR3 protein: CASSTRQGEKLFF
CDR3 DNA: TGTGCCAGCAGCACCAGACAGGGGGAGAAACTGTTTTTT

D gene: -
J gene: TRBJ1-6
clone size: many
V gene: TRBV7-9
CDR3 protein: CASSHKPDSPLHF
CDR3 DNA: TGTGCCAGCAGCCATAAACCCGATTCACCCCTCCACTTT

D gene: -
J gene: TRBJ2-7
clone size: -
V gene: TRBV11-2
CDR3 protein: CASSPLKGDNYYEQYF
CDR3 DNA: TGTGCCAGCAGCCCCCTTAAAGGGGACAACTACTACGAGCAGTACTTC

D gene: -
J gene: TRBJ2-7
clone size: -
V gene: TRBV7-2
CDR3 protein: CASSRDRSYEQYF
CDR3 DNA: TGTGCCAGCAGCCGGGACCGTTCCTACGAGCAGTACTTC

D gene: -
J gene: TRBJ2-1
clone size: -
V gene: TRBV9
CDR3 protein: CASSVAYNEQFF
CDR3 DNA: TGTGCCAGCAGCGTAGCTTACAATGAGCAGTTCTTC

D gene: TRBD2
J gene: TRBJ2-3
clone size: few
V gene: TRBV10-2
CDR3 protein: CASSSSGSWTDTQYF
CDR3 DNA: TGCGCCAGCAGTTCAAGCGGGAGCTGGACAGATACGCAGTATTTT

D gene: TRBD2
J gene: TRBJ2-3
clone size: -
V gene: TRBV10-1
CDR3 protein: CANNKAPRAGVDFDTQYF
CDR3 DNA: TGCGCCAACAACAAAGCCCCTCGGGCGGGAGTCGATTTTGATACGCAGTATTTT

D gene: -
J gene: TRBJ2-5
clone size: -
V gene: TRBV30
CDR3 protein: CAWSVQGETQYF
CDR3 DNA: TGTGCCTGGAGTGTCCAGGGAGAGACCCAGTACTTC

D gene: -
J gene: TRBJ1-6
clone size: -
V gene: TRBV6-1
CDR3 protein: CASSEGRAHASPLHF
CDR3 DNA: TGTGCCAGCAGTGAAGGACGAGCCCACGCCTCGCCCCTCCACTTT

D gene: -
J gene: TRBJ2-5
clone size: -
V gene: TRBV6-1
CDR3 protein: CASSQRETQYF
CDR3 DNA: TGTGCCAGCAGCCAAAGAGAGACCCAGTACTTC

D gene: -
J gene: TRBJ2-1
clone size: -
V gene: TRBV25-1
CDR3 protein: CASSESFNNEQFF
CDR3 DNA: TGTGCCAGCAGTGAGTCCTTTAACAATGAGCAGTTCTTC

D gene: TRBD1
J gene: TRBJ2-5
clone size: -
V gene: TRBV7-9
CDR3 protein: CASSLVGDQGARETQYF
CDR3 DNA: TGTGCCAGCAGCTTAGTAGGCGATCAGGGGGCGCGGGAGACCCAGTACTTC

D gene: -
J gene: TRBJ2-7
clone size: -
V gene: TRBV29-1
CDR3 protein: CSAATRPPYEQYF
CDR3 DNA: TGCAGCGCAGCGACTAGACCCCCCTACGAGCAGTACTTC

D gene: TRBD2
J gene: TRBJ2-7
clone size: -
V gene: TRBV27
CDR3 protein: CASSPGGGNYEQYF
CDR3 DNA: TGTGCCAGCAGTCCTGGGGGGGGGAACTACGAGCAGTACTTC

D gene: -
J gene: TRBJ2-2
clone size: -
V gene: TRBV5-6
CDR3 protein: CASRIGGPGELFF
CDR3 DNA: TGTGCCAGCAGAATCGGGGGGCCCGGGGAGCTGTTTTTT

D gene: -
J gene: TRBJ1-1
clone size: -
V gene: TRBV6-6
CDR3 protein: CASSTPRWNTEAFF
CDR3 DNA: TGTGCCAGCAGTACCCCCCGGTGGAACACTGAAGCTTTCTTT

D gene: TRBD1
J gene: TRBJ1-4
clone size: -
V gene: TRBV28
CDR3 protein: CASSPVGTGRLGEKLFF
CDR3 DNA: TGTGCCAGCAGTCCGGTGGGGACAGGGAGGTTAGGAGAAAAACTGTTTTTT

D gene: TRBD1
J gene: TRBJ1-1
clone size: -
V gene: TRBV30
CDR3 protein: CAWSVAGGKAFF
CDR3 DNA: TGTGCCTGGAGTGTAGCAGGGGGCAAGGCTTTCTTT

D gene: -
J gene: TRBJ1-1
clone size: few
V gene: TRBV18
CDR3 protein: CASSPRTGKNTEAFF
CDR3 DNA: TGTGCCAGCTCACCTCGGACGGGAAAGAACACTGAAGCTTTCTTT

D gene: -
J gene: TRBJ1-4
clone size: -
V gene: TRBV4-2
CDR3 protein: CASSQEQGREKLFF
CDR3 DNA: TGTGCCAGCAGCCAAGAACAGGGTAGGGAAAAACTGTTTTTT

D gene: TRBD1
J gene: TRBJ1-1
clone size: once
V gene: TRBV11-3
CDR3 protein: CASSSNRGPGTEAFF
CDR3 DNA: TGTGCCAGCAGCTCCAATAGGGGGCCGGGAACTGAAGCTTTCTTT

D gene: -
J gene: TRBJ2-2
clone size: -
V gene: TRBV28
CDR3 protein: CASSRDQVTGELFF
CDR3 DNA: TGTGCCAGCAGCCGGGACCAGGTCACCGGGGAGCTGTTTTTT

D gene: TRBD2
J gene: TRBJ2-3
clone size: once
V gene: TRBV6-1
CDR3 protein: CASSETSGIFGDTQYF
CDR3 DNA: TGTGCCAGCAGTGAGACTAGCGGGATATTTGGAGATACGCAGTATTTT

D gene: TRBD2
J gene: TRBJ2-1
clone size: many
V gene: TRBV6-1
CDR3 protein: CASSEGGGYSYNEQFF
CDR3 DNA: TGTGCCAGCAGTGAAGGGGGAGGGTATTCCTACAATGAGCAGTTCTTC

D gene: -
J gene: TRBJ1-1
clone size: -
V gene: TRBV5-1
CDR3 protein: CANTIDRGGAFF
CDR3 DNA: TGCGCCAACACGATCGATAGGGGCGGGGCTTTCTTT

D gene: TRBD1
J gene: TRBJ2-7
clone size: -
V gene: TRBV5-1
CDR3 protein: CASSLEGTGRGIF
CDR3 DNA: TGCGCCAGCAGCTTGGAAGGGACAGGGCGGGGAATCTTC

D gene: -
J gene: TRBJ2-5
clone size: -
V gene: TRBV15
CDR3 protein: CATSRDPVREETQYF
CDR3 DNA: TGTGCCACCAGCAGAGATCCTGTCAGGGAAGAGACCCAGTACTTC

D gene: TRBD2
J gene: TRBJ2-2
clone size: few
V gene: TRBV10-1
CDR3 protein: CASSDERGGRSTGELFF
CDR3 DNA: TGCGCCAGCAGTGACGAGCGGGGGGGCCGGAGCACCGGGGAGCTGTTTTTT

D gene: -
J gene: TRBJ2-1
clone size: -
V gene: TRBV7-7
CDR3 protein: CASSLKPQTRHFF
CDR3 DNA: TGTGCCAGCAGCTTAAAACCCCAGACACGGCATTTCTTC

D gene: TRBD2
J gene: TRBJ2-1
clone size: few
V gene: TRBV10-3
CDR3 protein: CAISDPIGPRGDEQFF
CDR3 DNA: TGTGCCATCAGTGATCCCATAGGACCTCGGGGGGATGAGCAGTTCTTC

D gene: -
J gene: TRBJ2-1
clone size: -
V gene: TRBV10-2
CDR3 protein: CASLSGASYNEQFF
CDR3 DNA: TGCGCCAGCCTGTCGGGGGCCTCCTACAATGAGCAGTTCTTC

D gene: TRBD2
J gene: TRBJ2-7
clone size: -
V gene: TRBV30
CDR3 protein: CAWSPRTSGTYEQYF
CDR3 DNA: TGTGCCTGGAGTCCGCGGACTAGCGGCACCTACGAGCAGTACTTC

D gene: -
J gene: TRBJ1-5
clone size: -
V gene: TRBV27
CDR3 protein: CASSLLASGNQPQHF
CDR3 DNA: TGTGCCAGCAGTTTGTTGGCGTCGGGCAATCAGCCCCAGCATTTT

D gene: -
J gene: TRBJ2-7
clone size: -
V gene: TRBV12-2
CDR3 protein: CASRQQGEESGRNLGEQYF
CDR3 DNA: TGTGCAAGTCGCCAACAGGGGGAGGAAAGCGGGAGAAATTTGGGCGAGCAGTACTTC

D gene: -
J gene: TRBJ1-5
clone size: -
V gene: TRBV27
CDR3 protein: CASSLTRDSNQPQHF
CDR3 DNA: TGTGCCAGCAGTTTAACAAGAGATAGCAATCAGCCCCAGCATTTT

D gene: -
J gene: TRBJ2-5
clone size: once
V gene: TRBV10-3
CDR3 protein: CAISTRPPGTGETQYF
CDR3 DNA: TGTGCCATCAGCACTAGACCACCCGGGACGGGAGAGACCCAGTACTTC

D gene: -
J gene: TRBJ2-7
clone size: -
V gene: TRBV18
CDR3 protein: CASSPAAGPYEQYF
CDR3 DNA: TGTGCCAGCTCACCTGCGGCAGGGCCCTACGAGCAGTACTTC

D gene: TRBD1
J gene: TRBJ1-1
clone size: many
V gene: TRBV14
CDR3 protein: CASSQTGGNTEAFF
CDR3 DNA: TGTGCCAGCAGCCAGACAGGGGGAAACACTGAAGCTTTCTTT

D gene: -
J gene: TRBJ1-2
clone size: -
V gene: TRBV5-1
CDR3 protein: CASSFSAQTNYGYTF
CDR3 DNA: TGCGCCAGCAGCTTTTCCGCCCAGACTAACTATGGCTACACCTTC

D gene: -
J gene: TRBJ2-1
clone size: few
V gene: TRBV29-1
CDR3 protein: CSVEGPKTGYNEQFF
CDR3 DNA: TGCAGCGTTGAAGGCCCCAAGACAGGCTACAATGAGCAGTTCTTC

D gene: -
J gene: TRBJ1-1
clone size: -
V gene: TRBV6-5
CDR3 protein: CASSRNTEAFF
CDR3 DNA: TGTGCCAGCAGTCGTAACACTGAAGCTTTCTTT

D gene: -
J gene: TRBJ2-1
clone size: -
V gene: TRBV6-5
CDR3 protein: CASRLAGEQFF
CDR3 DNA: TGTGCCAGCAGACTAGCAGGCGAGCAGTTCTTC

D gene: TRBD2
J gene: TRBJ2-7
clone size: many
V gene: TRBV7-9
CDR3 protein: CASSDGLAYEQYF
CDR3 DNA: TGTGCCAGCAGCGACGGACTAGCCTACGAGCAGTACTTC

D gene: -
J gene: TRBJ2-7
clone size: -
V gene: TRBV27
CDR3 protein: CASSFRGSGTNIYEQYF
CDR3 DNA: TGTGCCAGCAGTTTTAGGGGATCGGGGACGAACATATACGAGCAGTACTTC

D gene: TRBD2
J gene: TRBJ2-5
clone size: -
V gene: TRBV9
CDR3 protein: CASSVVASGGLETQYF
CDR3 DNA: TGTGCCAGCAGCGTAGTGGCTAGCGGGGGGTTAGAGACCCAGTACTTC

D gene: -
J gene: TRBJ1-1
clone size: once
V gene: TRBV28
CDR3 protein: CASSGSEAFF
CDR3 DNA: TGTGCCAGCAGTGGTAGTGAAGCTTTCTTT

D gene: -
J gene: TRBJ1-4
clone size: few
V gene: TRBV15
CDR3 protein: CATSRDFRDEKLFF
CDR3 DNA: TGTGCCACCAGCAGAGATTTCAGGGATGAAAAACTGTTTTTT

D gene: -
J gene: TRBJ2-5
clone size: -
V gene: TRBV5-1
CDR3 protein: CASSQQTNPQETQYF
CDR3 DNA: TGCGCCAGCAGCCAACAAACTAACCCTCAAGAGACCCAGTACTTC

D gene: -
J gene: TRBJ1-1
clone size: once
V gene: TRBV27
CDR3 protein: CASSLNPLTEAFF
CDR3 DNA: TGTGCCAGCAGTTTAAACCCTCTCACTGAAGCTTTCTTT

D gene: -
J gene: TRBJ2-3
clone size: -
V gene: TRBV28
CDR3 protein: CASSHHSGAPDTQYF
CDR3 DNA: TGTGCCAGCAGTCACCACTCAGGAGCCCCAGATACGCAGTATTTT

D gene: -
J gene: TRBJ2-2
clone size: -
V gene: TRBV18
CDR3 protein: CASSPSASGELFF
CDR3 DNA: TGTGCCAGCTCACCATCCGCTAGCGGGGAGCTGTTTTTT